Shown below are 5 T cell receptor beta chains from a single sample sequenced in a study of PD-1 blockade in classical Hodgkin lymphoma (TCRdb year 2020). The library was generated by the immunoSEQ multiplex PCR assay. TCRdb provides this immuneACCESS table in a form limited to in-frame rearrangements. Some clones are lacking; in checked studies, under half of them reflect an unresolved V gene, and why the rest are absent is not known. The sample profile shows almost 30,000 clones; more than 80% of them were found once. The ten largest clones add up to approximately 0.62% of the sample. What the time point label conveys for this sample: cycle 4 day 1 (C4D1), after six to seven weeks of nivolumab. All trial patients had relapsed after autologous stem cell transplantation, with cohorts A, B and C differing in prior brentuximab vedotin exposure. CD4+ T cells were purified from thawed PBMCs by magnetic negative selection with a Miltenyi CD4+ T cell isolation kit.

The material sequenced was CD4+ T cells from blood, taken before the fourth cycle of nivolumab. The receptors come from a human donor with classical Hodgkin lymphoma.

The genes are TRBV5-1 and TRBJ1-2; 7 positions match TRBD1. V shed 6 bases and J 2 bases; nucleotides not matched to a gene: 4. Looked up from germline, CDR1 is SGHRS and CDR2 is YFSETQ. There are 13 residues in the CDR3. CDR3 nucleotides: TGCGCCAGCACCCCGGGACAGAACTATGGCTACACCTTC. Protein sequence: CASTPGQNYGYTF.

The chain couples TRBV7-9 to TRBJ1-4; 7 bases fit TRBD1. CDR3 size: 13 residues. With V trimmed by 8 bases and J by 6 bases, 6 bases remained unmatched. In germline, CDR1 is SEHNR, CDR2 FQNEAQ (reference sequence). Here the CDR3 reads CASRQGGYEKLFF. CDR3 coding DNA: TGTGCCAGCCGACAGGGCGGGTATGAAAAACTGTTTTTT.

The chain links TRBV7-9 to TRBJ1-1; D gene uncertain. V lost 5 bases to trimming and J lost 1 base, with 8 bases between them. This CDR3 is 13 amino acids long. Germline CDR1 is SEHNR and CDR2 is FQNEAQ (reference sequence). The CDR3 DNA follows: TGTGCCAGCAGCCGGTCCAAGAACACTGAAGCTTTCTTT. This sequence encodes CASSRSKNTEAFF.

The CDR3 coding sequence is TGCGCCAGCAGCTCGGGACAGAACTCTGGAAACACCATATATTTT. Translation gives CASSSGQNSGNTIYF. This chain joins TRBV5-1 and TRBJ1-3; TRBD1 matches 7 bases. CDR1 and CDR2 from the germline V gene are SGHRS and YFSETQ. The CDR3 spans 15 residues. With 3 bases clipped from V and 0 bases from J, the junction kept 3 bases outside the gene matches. Together with reference TRBV5-1 and TRBJ1-3, the CDR3 gives the full variable domain: KAGVTQTPRYLIKTRGQQVTLSCSPISGHRSVSWYQQTPGQGLQFLFEYFSETQRNKGNFPGRFSGRQFSNSRSEMNVSTLELGDSALYLCASSSGQNSGNTIYFGEGSWLTVV.

The J gene is TRBJ2-1, the V gene TRBV7-7; unclear D gene. This CDR3 has 13 residues. Looked up from germline, CDR1 is SSHAT and CDR2 is FNYEAQ (reference sequence). V was pared by 3 bases and J by 9 bases, with 12 bases between. The CDR3 sequence is CASSFPTSGEQFF. Written as DNA, the CDR3 is TGTGCCAGCAGCTTCCCCACGTCTGGTGAGCAGTTCTTC.